These 4 T cell receptor beta chains originate from one sample sequenced in a study of identical twins. TCRdb redid the calling of the 5' RACE reads with MiXCR, one entry per CDR3 protein. This table has 350,000 to 600,000 distinct CDR3 sequences, 12% to 15% appearing once. This same sample was also taken into another study, of yellow fever vaccine responses in identical twins.

Sequenced: CD4+ T cells sorted from blood. The receptor set was obtained from a young woman in good health.

The chain recombines TRBV20-1 with TRBJ2-3, with 16 bases aligning to TRBD2. The V segment lost 5 bases and the J segment 4 bases; nucleotides outside the gene matches: 12. Germline V CDR1 and CDR2: DFQATT, SNEGSKA (reference sequence). The CDR3 covers 18 residues. The CDR3 DNA reads as TGCAGTGCTCGAGCGACCGGGACTAGCGGGGGGGCCGCAGATACGCAGTATTTT. It encodes CSARATGTSGGAADTQYF.

The chain joins TRBV28 to TRBJ1-1; D may be TRBD1 (5 bases). The CDR3 length is 14 residues. CDR1 and CDR2 from the germline V gene are MDHEN and SYDVKM. Trimming cost V 8 bases and J 3 bases, with 16 bases left between them. The DNA for the CDR3 is TGTGCCAGCTACACCCAGCGGGGGTACACTGAAGCTTTCTTT. It encodes CASYTQRGYTEAFF.

The rearrangement joins TRBV7-9 to TRBJ2-7, with 8 bases that match TRBD1. CDR1 and CDR2 (germline): SEHNR, FQNEAQ (reference sequence). This CDR3 region has 15 residues. J was trimmed by 0 bases and V by 7 bases; bases with no gene match: 8. This chain's CDR3 is CASNRGTGDSYEQYF. The CDR3 DNA follows: TGTGCCAGCAATCGCGGGACAGGAGACTCCTACGAGCAGTACTTC.

This clonotype has more than one count but fewer than ten. V usage is TRBV12-3 or TRBV12-4 and J usage is TRBJ1-1; no firm D call. Trimming shortened V by 9 bases and J by 7 bases, and 12 bases separated the two germline ends. CDR3 length equals 11 residues. The CDR3 sequence is CASTGPSEAFF. DNA of the CDR3: TGTGCCAGTACGGGTCCGAGTGAAGCTTTCTTT.